A selection of T cell receptor beta chains follows, all from one sample in a study of blood T cell repertoires in COVID-19. The repertoire was sequenced with immunoSEQ multiplex PCR; TCRdb's copy has only in-frame clones and lacks some. Here the sample spans 200,000 to 250,000 clones, approximately 79% being singletons. Sample: peripheral blood. These receptors all stem from a human donor in a cohort sampled during active COVID-19. The CDR3 runs from the conserved cysteine through the conserved F or W. Each record gives: V gene, CDR3 protein.

v_gene: TRBV7-9; CDR3aa: CASSSRSPWGLANYGYTF
v_gene: TRBV7-2; CDR3aa: CASSPRRGFEQFF
v_gene: TRBV29-1; CDR3aa: CSVQGYQETQYF
v_gene: TRBV6-4; CDR3aa: CASRRTSTTDTQYF
v_gene: TRBV11-2; CDR3aa: CASSSLANEQFF
v_gene: TRBV6-2/TRBV6-3; CDR3aa: CASSSRQGTPPQHF
v_gene: TRBV6-6; CDR3aa: CASSYQQGPVNSPLHF
v_gene: TRBV6-5; CDR3aa: CASRRGSGSQETQYF
v_gene: TRBV29-1; CDR3aa: CSVGRGTSTDTQYF
v_gene: TRBV11-2; CDR3aa: CASSGYGTASYEQYF
v_gene: TRBV27; CDR3aa: CASSLFPGQIYEQYF
v_gene: TRBV24-1; CDR3aa: CATSDPRGMNYGYTF
v_gene: TRBV7-8; CDR3aa: CASSPSGGSGSTREQFF
v_gene: TRBV19; CDR3aa: CASSITGRANYGYTF
v_gene: TRBV27; CDR3aa: CASSPVHRGKTQYF
v_gene: TRBV4-1; CDR3aa: CASSQASQGLGGYEQYF